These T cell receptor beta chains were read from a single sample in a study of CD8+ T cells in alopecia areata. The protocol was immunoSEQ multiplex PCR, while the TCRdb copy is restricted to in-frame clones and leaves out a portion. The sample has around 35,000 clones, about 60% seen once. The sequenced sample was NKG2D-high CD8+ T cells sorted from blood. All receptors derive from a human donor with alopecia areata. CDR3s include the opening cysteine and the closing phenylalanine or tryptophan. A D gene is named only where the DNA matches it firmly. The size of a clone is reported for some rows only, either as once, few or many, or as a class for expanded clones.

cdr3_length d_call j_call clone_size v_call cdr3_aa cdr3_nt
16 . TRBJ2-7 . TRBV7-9 CASSQRGRGQLYEQYF TGTGCCAGCAGCCAAAGGGGGCGGGGACAGCTCTACGAGCAGTACTTC
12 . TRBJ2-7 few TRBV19 CASSNRAGEQYF TGTGCCAGTAGTAACCGAGCCGGGGAGCAGTACTTC
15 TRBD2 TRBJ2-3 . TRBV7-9 CASSPSGGITDTQYF TGTGCCAGCAGCCCTAGCGGGGGAATCACAGATACGCAGTATTTT
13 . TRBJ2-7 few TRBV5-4 CASSLRDSYEQYF TGTGCCAGCAGCTTGAGGGATTCCTACGAGCAGTACTTC
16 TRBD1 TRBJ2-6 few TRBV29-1 CSVGAGTGTGANVLTF TGCAGCGTTGGGGCCGGGACAGGGACTGGGGCCAACGTCCTGACTTTC
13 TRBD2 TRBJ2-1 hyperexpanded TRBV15 CATSRVAGEEQFF TGTGCCACCAGCAGAGTAGCGGGGGAAGAGCAGTTCTTC
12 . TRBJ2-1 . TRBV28 CASSQTYNEQFF TGTGCCAGCAGCCAAACCTACAATGAGCAGTTCTTC
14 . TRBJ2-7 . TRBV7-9 CASSLGGNGYEQYF TGTGCCAGCAGCTTAGGGGGCAACGGCTACGAGCAGTACTTC
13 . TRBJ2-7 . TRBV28 CASTETGRYEQYF TGTGCCAGCACGGAAACAGGCCGCTACGAGCAGTACTTC
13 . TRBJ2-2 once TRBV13 CASSLLNTGELFF TGTGCCAGCAGTTTACTCAACACCGGGGAGCTGTTTTTT
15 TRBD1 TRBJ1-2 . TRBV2 CASSPTGGPNYGYTF TGTGCCAGCAGTCCGACAGGGGGACCTAACTATGGCTACACCTTC
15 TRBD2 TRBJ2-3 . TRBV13 CASSAGRGETDTQYF TGTGCCAGCAGCGCCGGGAGGGGGGAAACAGATACGCAGTATTTT
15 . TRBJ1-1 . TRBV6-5 CASSYSNRANTEAFF TGTGCCAGCAGTTACTCGAATCGGGCGAACACTGAAGCTTTCTTT
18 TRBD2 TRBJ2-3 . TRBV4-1 CASSQDGPAGGVGDTQYF TGCGCCAGCAGCCAAGATGGTCCAGCGGGGGGTGTAGGAGATACGCAGTATTTT
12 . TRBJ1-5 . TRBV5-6 CAGSLGGQPQHF TGTGCCGGCAGCTTGGGGGGTCAGCCCCAGCATTTT
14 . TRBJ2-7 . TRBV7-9 CASRSGGTDYEQYF TGTGCCAGCAGGTCGGGCGGGACCGACTACGAGCAGTACTTC
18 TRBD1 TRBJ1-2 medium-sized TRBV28 CASSFTTGTAFTNYGYTF TGTGCCAGCAGTTTCACAACTGGGACAGCGTTTACTAACTATGGCTACACCTTC
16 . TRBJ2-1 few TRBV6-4 CASSDSSGRVLDEQFF TGTGCCAGCAGTGACTCCTCGGGCAGGGTATTGGATGAGCAGTTCTTC
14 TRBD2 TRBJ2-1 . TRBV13 CASSSGLAGVEQFF TGTGCCAGCAGCTCGGGACTAGCGGGAGTAGAGCAGTTCTTC
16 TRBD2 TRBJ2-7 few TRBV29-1 CSVEDREGPGSYEQYF TGCAGCGTTGAAGATCGGGAGGGGCCCGGCTCCTACGAGCAGTACTTC
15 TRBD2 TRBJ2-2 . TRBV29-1 CSVGTSGRGTGELFF TGCAGCGTCGGGACTAGCGGGAGGGGCACCGGGGAGCTGTTTTTT
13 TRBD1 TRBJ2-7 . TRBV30 CAWKDRASPEQYF TGTGCCTGGAAGGACAGGGCAAGTCCCGAGCAGTACTTC
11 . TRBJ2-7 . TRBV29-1 CSVSRGREQYF TGCAGCGTTTCAAGGGGACGCGAGCAGTACTTC
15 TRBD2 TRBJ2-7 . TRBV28 CASSLGGREGYEQYF TGTGCCAGCAGTTTAGGCGGCCGGGAGGGCTACGAGCAGTACTTC
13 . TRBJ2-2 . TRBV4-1 CASSQTATGELFF TGCGCCAGCAGCCAGACAGCCACCGGGGAGCTGTTTTTT
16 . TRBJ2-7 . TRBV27 CASSWGGASVPYEQYF TGTGCCAGCAGTTGGGGGGGCGCTTCAGTTCCCTACGAGCAGTACTTC
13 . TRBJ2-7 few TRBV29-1 CSVLFGPQGEQYF TGCAGCGTTCTTTTCGGACCCCAGGGGGAGCAGTACTTC
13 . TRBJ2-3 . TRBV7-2 CASSLVGTDTQYF TGTGCCAGCAGCCTTGTGGGCACAGATACGCAGTATTTT
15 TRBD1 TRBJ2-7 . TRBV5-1 CASSGRGQGAYEQYF TGCGCCAGCAGCGGAAGGGGACAGGGGGCCTACGAGCAGTACTTC
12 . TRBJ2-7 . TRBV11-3 CASATSGSEQYF TGTGCCAGCGCCACGTCTGGGAGCGAGCAGTACTTC
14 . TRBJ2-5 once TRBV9 CASSPPGPQETQYF TGTGCCAGCAGCCCCCCCGGACCTCAAGAGACCCAGTACTTC
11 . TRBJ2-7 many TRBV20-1 CSAREGYEQYF TGCAGTGCTAGAGAGGGCTACGAGCAGTACTTC
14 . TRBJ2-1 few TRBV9 CASSVDGDHNEQFF TGTGCCAGCAGCGTAGATGGGGACCACAATGAGCAGTTCTTC
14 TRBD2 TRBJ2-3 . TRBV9 CASSAGLAGDTQYF TGTGCCAGCAGCGCCGGACTAGCGGGAGATACGCAGTATTTT
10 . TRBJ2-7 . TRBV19 CASRSYEQYF TGTGCCAGTAGATCCTACGAGCAGTACTTC
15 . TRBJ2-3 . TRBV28 CASSFGGRSSDTQYF TGTGCCAGCAGTTTTGGGGGGCGAAGTTCAGATACGCAGTATTTT
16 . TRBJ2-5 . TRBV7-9 CASSLGLTPTQETQYF TGTGCCAGCAGCTTAGGACTTACTCCTACCCAAGAGACCCAGTACTTC
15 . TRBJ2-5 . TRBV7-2 CASSSTTSFKETQYF TGTGCCAGCAGCTCAACTACTAGTTTTAAAGAGACCCAGTACTTC
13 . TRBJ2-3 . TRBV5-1 CASSPEGTDTQYF TGCGCCAGCAGCCCCGAGGGCACAGATACGCAGTATTTT
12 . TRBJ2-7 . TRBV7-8 CASSPGGYEQYF TGTGCCAGCAGCCCCGGGGGTTACGAGCAGTACTTC
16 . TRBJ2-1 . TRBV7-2 CASSLVEGEAYNEQFF TGTGCCAGCAGCTTAGTCGAGGGAGAGGCCTACAATGAGCAGTTCTTC
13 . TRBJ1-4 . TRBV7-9 CASSWNRLKELFF TGTGCCAGCAGCTGGAACAGGCTAAAGGAACTGTTTTTT
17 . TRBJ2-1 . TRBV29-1 CSGDGVGDEGSYNEQFF TGCAGCGGTGACGGGGTCGGGGATGAGGGTTCCTACAATGAGCAGTTCTTC
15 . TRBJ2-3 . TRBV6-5 CASSYGWAGTDTQYF TGTGCCAGCAGTTACGGATGGGCAGGCACAGATACGCAGTATTTT
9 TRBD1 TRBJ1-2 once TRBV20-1 CSAGDSTTF TGCAGTGCTGGGGACAGTACAACCTTC
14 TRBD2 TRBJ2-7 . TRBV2 CASRELAGAYEQYF TGTGCCAGCAGAGAACTAGCGGGGGCCTACGAGCAGTACTTC
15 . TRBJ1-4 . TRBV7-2 CASSLRDTPNEKLFF TGTGCCAGCAGCCTCCGGGACACCCCTAATGAAAAACTGTTTTTT
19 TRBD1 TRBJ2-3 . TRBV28 CASSPFRLTGTDTTDTQYF TGTGCCAGCAGCCCTTTTAGACTCACCGGGACAGACACCACAGATACGCAGTATTTT
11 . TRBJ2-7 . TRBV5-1 CASSWGYEQYF TGCGCCAGCAGTTGGGGATACGAGCAGTACTTC
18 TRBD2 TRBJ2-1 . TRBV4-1 CASSQGLAGGPPYNEQFF TGCGCCAGCAGCCAAGGGCTAGCGGGGGGGCCGCCCTACAATGAGCAGTTCTTC
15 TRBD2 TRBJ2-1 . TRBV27 CASSLAGKIINEQFF TGTGCCAGCAGCCTAGCGGGAAAAATCATTAATGAGCAGTTCTTC
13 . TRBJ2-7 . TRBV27 CASSWAGSDEQYF TGTGCCAGCAGTTGGGCAGGGTCCGACGAGCAGTACTTC
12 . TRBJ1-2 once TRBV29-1 CSVPGRLGGYTF TGCAGCGTTCCGGGGCGCCTTGGTGGCTACACCTTC
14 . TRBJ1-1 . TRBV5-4 CASSFLERNTEAFF TGTGCCAGCAGCTTCTTAGAACGGAACACTGAAGCTTTCTTT